This T cell receptor beta chain was identified in a study of OX40 agonist ivuxolimab in advanced cancers. Overall study: Treatment of patients was with ivuxolimab, an agonistic anti-OX40 (CD134) antibody. Ivuxolimab was delivered to patients intravenously every 2 weeks at doses spanning 0.01 to 10 mg/kg.

The CDR3 has 16 residues. Trimming removed 1 base from V and 3 bases from J, with 15 bases in between. Germline lookup yields CDR1 ENHRY and CDR2 SYGVKD. Method: immunoSEQ multiplex PCR; TCRdb's copy keeps in-frame clones and lacks some. This table holds approximately 94,000 clones, over 75% found once. This chain joins TRBV10-3 and TRBJ1-1; D uncertain. This receptor was obtained from an adult with an advanced solid tumor such as melanoma, head and neck, liver or kidney cancer. The sequenced sample was CD4+ or CD8+ T cells sorted from blood, obtained in a trial of the OX40 agonist ivuxolimab. The DNA for the CDR3 is TGTGCCATCAGTGAGTATTTAGGCCAGAGGGACACTGAAGCTTTCTTT. Translating gives CAISEYLGQRDTEAFF.